This TCR beta chain is from a study of blood T cells in healthy people across ages. Study-level findings and limits: The recorded TCR beta diversity per million T cells decreased in a roughly linear manner with age. Diversity figures derived from one million T cells were judged to underestimate the true value.

Concerning this clonotype: Its antigen remains unidentified. The germline gene is not matched at one end of the junction; a read error may be the cause.

Germline lookup yields CDR1 SQVTM and CDR2 ANQGSEA. CDR3 size: 14 residues. Each sample gave at least 6.5 million isolated PBMCs. Together with a sample-barcoded 5' primer, a J-beta primer mix was included in a second PCR lasting roughly 6 to 12 cycles. TCRdb re-called the 5' RACE reads through MiXCR, storing one row per CDR3 protein. Of about 1.6 million distinct CDR3 sequences listed, about 35% were seen once; the top ten hold around 11%. This receptor was obtained from a woman aged 25-40 years in good health. This chain uses TRBV29-1 with TRBJ2-2; possible D gene TRBD2, 6 bases. The sample consisted of blood. The CDR3 region is CSVEGDFYTGEPFF. The CDR3 nucleotides read TGCAGCGTTGAGGGGGACTTTTACACCGGGGAGCCGTTTTTT.